This T cell receptor beta chain was observed in a study of T cells in Graves' hyperthyroidism and ophthalmopathy. General observations from the study: Clonotypes that were expanded in thyroid above 0.001 mostly appeared in blood too.

Pregnant or lactating patients were excluded, as were those with uncontrolled infection or other autoimmune disease. In germline, CDR1 is ENHRY, CDR2 SYGVKD. The CDR3 has 13 residues. V lost 5 bases to trimming and J lost 11 bases, with 16 bases between them. Remarks on this clonotype: The antigen is not known.

TCR beta CDR3 regions were amplified from RNA transcripts. The HTBI primer set served for first-round RT-PCR of the TCR CDR3. TCRdb fed the multiplex PCR reads into MiXCR, producing one record per CDR3 protein. There are about 700,000 distinct CDR3 sequences in the sample; about 45% occur only once, and approximately 6.8% lies in the top ten. This sequence was found in an adult man with Graves' disease, either hyperthyroidism or ophthalmopathy (not recorded which). The chain combines TRBV10-3 with TRBJ1-5; D may be TRBD1 (5 bases). Sequencing was carried out using peripheral blood or thyroid tissue (not recorded which). The CDR3 protein is CAISFNQGLSQHF. The CDR3 DNA reads TGTGCCATCAGTTTCAATCAGGGACTCTCCCAGCATTTT.